Given below is one TCR beta chain in context. What it binds is not known. This entry comes from a study of response to subunit inactivated influenza vaccine. TCRdb reanalysed the RT-PCR reads using MiXCR and keeps one entry per CDR3 protein. The sample shows 540,000 or so distinct CDR3 sequences, 13% of them seen only once. Broader study findings: The authors suggested that every seasonal influenza vaccination recruits few new T cells.

The CDR3 runs to 16 residues. From germline, CDR1 is MNHEY and CDR2 SMNVEV (reference sequence). J was trimmed by 2 bases and V by 4 bases; bases with no gene match: 8. V and J are TRBV27 and TRBJ1-3, with 7 nucleotides matching TRBD1. The receptor's source is a man between 50 and 59 years old who received an inactivated influenza vaccine. Source: PBMCs from blood, taken roughly 48 days after vaccination. The CDR3 DNA reads as TGTGCCAGCAGTTCCCGACAGGGAGGAGCTGGAAACACCATATATTTT. It is translated as CASSSRQGGAGNTIYF.